The next 13 T cell receptor beta chains were all read from a single sample in a study of blood T cell repertoires in COVID-19. This table comes from immunoSEQ multiplex PCR, and its TCRdb copy is limited to in-frame clones, with some not included. Among approximately 490,000 clones listed, about 88% were seen once. The sequencing input was PBMCs or T cells enriched from blood (not recorded which). The receptors originated from an older woman who had recovered from COVID-19.

This clone turned up a few times. This rearrangement joins TRBV10-1 to TRBJ2-2, with D perhaps matching TRBD2 (6 bases). This CDR3 is built from 16 residues. Per the germline V gene, CDR1 is WNHNN and CDR2 is SYGVQD (reference sequence). V was clipped by 2 bases and J by 0 bases, with 10 bases between them. This CDR3 reads CASSEAGLTNTGELFF. The CDR3 region has the DNA TGCGCCAGCAGTGAGGCGGGACTGACGAACACCGGGGAGCTGTTTTTT.

The chain couples TRBV2 to TRBJ1-2, with D tentatively TRBD1 (6 bases). The CDR3 sequence is 13 residues long. Looked up from germline, CDR1 is SNHLY and CDR2 is FYNNEI. V lost 3 bases and J 7 bases, leaving 12 bases between the germline ends. CDR3 in amino acids: CASSDQTGLGYTF. The DNA for the CDR3 is TGTGCCAGCAGTGACCAGACAGGACTTGGCTACACCTTC.

The chain recombines TRBV7-6 with TRBJ1-5; TRBD1 aligns across 9 bases. J lost 3 bases, V lost 2 bases, and 5 bases had no gene match. CDR3 size: 16 residues. Per germline, CDR1 SGHVS and CDR2 FNYEAQ. This CDR3 reads CASSLNGTGINQPQHF. DNA of the CDR3: TGTGCCAGCAGCTTAAACGGGACAGGGATCAATCAGCCCCAGCATTTT.

This chain links TRBV15 with TRBJ2-7; D gene uncertain. Germline-derived CDR1 and CDR2 are LNHNV and YYDKDF (reference sequence). With 0 bases removed from V and 4 bases from J, the gap between germline ends came to 16 bases. The CDR3 is 16 amino acids. The CDR3, as DNA: TGTGCCACCAGCAGAGATCGTGAGGCGTCGGGTTACGAGCAGTACGTC. It specifies CATSRDREASGYEQYV.

This chain joins TRBV21-1 and TRBJ1-4. TRBV21-1 is listed as a pseudogene. The CDR3 has 18 residues. CDR3 residues: CASTRSGGLLATNEKLFF. CDR3 nucleotide sequence: TGTGCCAGCACCCGATCTGGAGGGCTCCTCGCAACTAATGAAAAACTGTTTTTT.

A single count supports this clone. The V gene is TRBV5-8, the J gene TRBJ2-3; 9 bases are shared with TRBD2. CDR3 size: 16 residues. J was trimmed by 0 bases and V by 0 bases; bases with no gene match: 2. Germline V gene lookup returns CDR1 SGHTS and CDR2 YDEGEE. CDR3 DNA: TGTGCCAGCAGCTTGGGAGCGGGGGGTAGCACAGATACGCAGTATTTT. Translated, it gives CASSLGAGGSTDTQYF.

Note on this clone: Other DNA sequences of this sample code for an identical CDR3. This chain uses TRBV27 with TRBJ1-5; no clear D gene. CDR3 length equals 13 residues. The germline V and J ends were trimmed by 5 bases and 3 bases, with 8 bases remaining between them. Looked up from germline, CDR1 is MNHEY and CDR2 is SMNVEV (reference sequence). The chain's CDR3 is CASSGQLNQPQHF. CDR3 DNA sequence: TGTGCCAGCAGTGGGCAGCTCAATCAGCCCCAGCATTTT.

This sequence joins TRBV6-5 and TRBJ1-6, with D perhaps TRBD1 (6 bases). Germline CDR1 is MNHEY and CDR2 is SVGAGI. The CDR3 runs to 15 residues. Trimming shortened V by 6 bases and J by 7 bases, and 16 bases separated the two germline ends. CDR3 coding DNA: TGTGCCAGCAGCAAGGGCCAACAGGGAAATTCACCCCTCCACTTT. Protein: CASSKGQQGNSPLHF.

Note on this clone: This sample includes further DNA sequences coding for the same CDR3. This rearrangement joins TRBV29-1 to TRBJ2-1; 7 bases align to TRBD1. The CDR3 sequence is 13 residues long. CDR1 is SQVTM and CDR2 is ANQGSEA in the germline V gene. Germline trimming cut 5 bases from V and 2 bases from J; bases unmatched to any gene: 3. The CDR3, as DNA: TGCAGCGTTCGGGACAGCACCTACAATGAGCAGTTCTTC. It codes for CSVRDSTYNEQFF.

This clone appeared once. The J gene is TRBJ2-5, the V gene TRBV25-1; D gene unclear. Germline lookup yields CDR1 MGHDK and CDR2 SYGVNS. V was shortened by 0 bases and J by 5 bases, with 4 bases between the two germline ends. The CDR3 has 12 residues. The CDR3 protein is CASSEYAETQYF. The CDR3 coding sequence is TGTGCCAGCAGTGAATATGCGGAGACCCAGTACTTC.

CDR3 residues: CASSRGEGSGVGEKLFF. DNA for the CDR3: TGTGCCAGCAGCCGGGGGGAGGGATCGGGTGTTGGTGAAAAACTGTTTTTT. The J gene is TRBJ1-4, the V gene TRBV7-6; the D gene is possibly TRBD1 (5 bases). The CDR3 totals 17 residues. Germline V gives CDR1 SGHVS, CDR2 FNYEAQ. Trimming left V 5 bases short and J 7 bases short, with 23 bases between. Complete variable domain (other parts from reference TRBV7-6 and TRBJ1-4): GAGVSQSPRYKVTKRGQDVALRCDPISGHVSLYWYRQALGQGPEFLTYFNYEAQQDKSGLPNDRFSAERPEGSISTLTIQRTEQRDSAMYRCASSRGEGSGVGEKLFFGSGTQLSVL.

This chain links TRBV2 with TRBJ2-3; D is perhaps TRBD1 (6 bases). V lost 2 bases and J lost 2, with 11 bases in between. CDR1 is SNHLY and CDR2 is FYNNEI in the germline V gene. This CDR3 has 15 residues. The CDR3 is CASSERRTATDTQYF. The DNA of the CDR3 is TGTGCCAGCAGTGAAAGGCGGACAGCCACAGATACGCAGTATTTT.

The chain carries TRBV12-5 and TRBJ2-5; 8 bases are shared with TRBD2. Germline lookup yields CDR1 LGHNT and CDR2 FRNRAP. V was pared by 4 bases and J by 0 bases, with 7 bases of the junction left unmatched. The CDR3 covers 16 residues. DNA for the CDR3: TGTGCTAGTGGTTCCTTAGCGGGGCGGGACCAAGAGACCCAGTACTTC. It is translated as CASGSLAGRDQETQYF. Full variable domain (outside the CDR3, taken from reference TRBV12-5 and TRBJ2-5): DARVTQTPRHKVTEMGQEVTMRCQPILGHNTVFWYRQTMMQGLELLAYFRNRAPLDDSGMPKDRFSAEMPDATLATLKIQPSEPRDSAVYFCASGSLAGRDQETQYFGPGTRLLVL.